Presented here are 17 T cell receptor beta chains from one specimen sequenced in a study of shared T cell receptors in the human thymus. Method: immunoSEQ multiplex PCR; TCRdb's copy keeps in-frame clones and lacks some. The table has approximately 760,000 clones, around 85% seen once. These same data were also listed under a study on human thymus T cells.

Sample: thymocytes. The origin of the receptors is a girl less than two years old with a congenital heart defect.

This clone was counted only a few times. The chain uses TRBV25-1 and TRBJ2-3, with 10 positions matching TRBD2. With V trimmed by 0 bases and J by 2 bases, 2 bases remained unmatched. This CDR3 contains 16 residues. Per germline, CDR1 MGHDK and CDR2 SYGVNS. The CDR3 loop is CASSEYSGGYTDTQYF. For the CDR3, the DNA is TGTGCCAGCAGTGAATATAGCGGGGGGTACACAGATACGCAGTATTTT.

The chain is built from TRBV4-1 and TRBJ2-2; 13 bases agree with TRBD2. The CDR3 covers 19 residues. Looked up from germline, CDR1 is MGHRA and CDR2 is YSYEKL. J was trimmed by 8 bases and V by 4 bases; bases with no gene match: 16. DNA for the CDR3: TGCGCCAGCAGCCGCGGGGACAGACTAGCGGGGGGTCAATTTGGGGAGCTGTTTTTT. Translation: CASSRGDRLAGGQFGELFF.

The rearrangement links TRBV29-1 to TRBJ2-1; tentative D call: TRBD2 (5 bases). The CDR3 runs to 11 residues. V was trimmed by 7 bases and J by 5 bases, leaving 9 bases between them. CDR1 SQVTM and CDR2 ANQGSEA come from the germline V gene. The CDR3 DNA sequence: TGCAGCGCCGGAGCGGACAATGAGCAGTTCTTC. It yields the protein CSAGADNEQFF.

This clone was counted a single time. This chain joins TRBV18 and TRBJ2-1; D call uncertain. V dropped 6 bases and J dropped 7 bases, with 7 bases sitting between them. This CDR3 has 11 residues. Germline CDR1 KGHSH, CDR2 LQKENI. In DNA, the CDR3 is TGTGCCAGCTCCCCCAAAAATGAGCAGTTCTTC. Protein: CASSPKNEQFF.

The chain employs TRBV2 and TRBJ2-3, with 8 nucleotides matching TRBD2. V dropped 5 bases and J dropped 3; count of bases not matched to a gene: 7. The CDR3 contains 15 residues. Per the germline V gene, CDR1 is SNHLY and CDR2 is FYNNEI. This CDR3 is CASSIRGGWTDTQYF. The CDR3 bases are TGTGCCAGCAGTATCCGGGGGGGATGGACAGATACGCAGTATTTT.

The genes are TRBV29-1 and TRBJ2-1; no clear D gene. V shed 3 bases and J shed 0 bases, with 9 bases lying between them. Looked up from germline, CDR1 is SQVTM and CDR2 is ANQGSEA. CDR3 length equals 14 residues. The CDR3 region is CSVEHSPSYNEQFF. The CDR3 DNA reads as TGCAGCGTTGAGCACAGCCCCTCCTACAATGAGCAGTTCTTC.

The J gene is TRBJ1-4, the V gene TRBV7-9; TRBD1 matches at 8 bases. Germline V lookup: CDR1 SEHNR, CDR2 FQNEAQ (reference sequence). V lost 7 bases, J lost 13 bases, and 5 bases stayed unmatched. CDR3 length: 11 residues. CDR3 sequence: CASTRDRRLFF. In nucleotides, the CDR3 is TGTGCCAGCACCCGGGACAGGCGACTGTTTTTT. The full variable domain, completed using reference TRBV7-9 and TRBJ1-4, is DTGVSQNPRHKITKRGQNVTFRCDPISEHNRLYWYRQTLGQGPEFLTYFQNEAQLEKSRLLSDRFSAERPKGSFSTLEIQRTEQGDSAMYLCASTRDRRLFFGSGTQLSVL.

The V call is TRBV7-2, the J call TRBJ2-1, with 9 bases matching TRBD2. Germline CDR1 SGHTA, CDR2 FQGNSA. This CDR3 contains 17 residues. The V segment lost 1 base and the J segment 2 bases; nucleotides outside the gene matches: 6. CDR3 sequence reads: CASSLGSRGGPYNEQFF. The CDR3 DNA follows: TGTGCCAGCAGCTTAGGCTCGCGGGGGGGCCCCTACAATGAGCAGTTCTTC.

The chain combines TRBV2 with TRBJ1-2; D call uncertain. V lost 0 bases, J lost 8 bases, and 7 bases lay in between. The CDR3 contains 12 residues. Germline values: CDR1 SNHLY, CDR2 FYNNEI. CDR3 coding DNA: TGTGCCAGCAGTGAAGCTCTAAGCGGCTACACCTTC. Translating it yields CASSEALSGYTF.

The V call is TRBV6-5, the J call TRBJ2-1; D is unclear. The CDR3 contains 13 residues. Trimming removed 0 bases from V and 7 bases from J, with 7 bases in between. Germline V lookup: CDR1 MNHEY, CDR2 SVGAGI. The CDR3: CASSYSTWNEQFF. The CDR3 nucleotides read TGTGCCAGCAGTTACTCTACATGGAATGAGCAGTTCTTC.

The rearrangement links TRBV2 to TRBJ1-1; D is undetermined. The CDR3 covers 14 residues. The germline V and J ends were trimmed by 6 bases and 1 base, with 12 bases remaining between them. Germline V gives CDR1 SNHLY, CDR2 FYNNEI. The CDR3 is CASRAGRENTEAFF. The CDR3 DNA sequence: TGTGCCAGCAGGGCCGGGCGGGAGAACACTGAAGCTTTCTTT.

This clone was seen a handful of times. This rearrangement joins TRBV19 to TRBJ1-1; the match to TRBD1 covers 7 bases. Losses at the gene ends were 5 bases for V and 1 base for J; bases not matched to a gene: 4. This CDR3 region has 14 residues. The germline CDR1 and CDR2 sequences are LNHDA and SQIVND (reference sequence). This chain's CDR3 is CASSSRQGNTEAFF. CDR3 in DNA: TGTGCCAGTAGTTCCCGACAGGGGAACACTGAAGCTTTCTTT.

The chain is built from TRBV5-5 and TRBJ1-4, with D perhaps matching TRBD1 (6 bases). Germline CDR1 reads SGHKS; CDR2 reads YYEKEE (reference sequence). This CDR3 spans 16 amino acids. Trimming took 2 bases from V and 6 from J, leaving 17 bases between them. CDR3 amino acids: CASSLHYRDPYEKLFF. The DNA for the CDR3 is TGTGCCAGCAGCTTACACTACAGGGATCCTTATGAAAAACTGTTTTTT.

The chain couples TRBV5-1 to TRBJ1-4; 9 nucleotides match TRBD1. V gave up 4 bases and J gave up 5 bases; unmatched junction bases: 6. The CDR3 totals 15 residues. Germline CDR1 and CDR2: SGHRS and YFSETQ. The CDR3 spells CASSPWTGENEKLFF. The CDR3 nucleotides are TGCGCCAGCAGCCCATGGACAGGGGAAAATGAAAAACTGTTTTTT.

The chain uses TRBV5-1 and TRBJ2-2, with D tentatively TRBD1 (5 bases). The CDR3 consists of 17 residues. Germline values: CDR1 SGHRS, CDR2 YFSETQ. Trimming stripped 7 bases from V and 4 bases from J, with 23 bases between. CDR3 in amino acids: CASASWAGKSITGELFF. DNA of the CDR3: TGCGCCAGCGCCTCGTGGGCAGGGAAATCGATCACCGGGGAGCTGTTTTTT.

The V and J genes are TRBV6-5 and TRBJ1-1, with TRBD1 identical over 9 bases. CDR3 size: 15 residues. Germline lookup yields CDR1 MNHEY and CDR2 SVGAGI. The V gene end was trimmed by 2 bases and the J gene end by 4 bases; junction bases not matched to a gene: 5. CDR3: CASSYTTGGVTEAFF. The CDR3 nucleotides read TGTGCCAGCAGTTACACTACAGGGGGCGTCACTGAAGCTTTCTTT.

The chain is built from TRBV10-3 and TRBJ2-1; TRBD2 might be the D (5 bases). CDR1 and CDR2 (germline): ENHRY, SYGVKD. The length of the CDR3 is 13 residues. V was pared by 4 bases and J by 9 bases, with 13 bases between. CDR3 region: CAISATSPFEQFF. The DNA of the CDR3 is TGTGCCATCAGTGCCACTAGTCCTTTTGAGCAGTTCTTC.